The 14 T cell receptor beta chains given below trace back to one sample, sequenced in a study of cytomegalovirus exposure and HLA in healthy donors. The PCR was carried out with 60 Vbeta primers and 13 Jbeta primers. Some clones are missing from TCRdb's copy, which holds only in-frame ones; the method was immunoSEQ multiplex PCR. Seen here are 150,000 to 200,000 clones, 84% observed once, and the top ten hold 5% to 7.5%. Source material: PBMCs. The receptors derive from a man over 45 in good health and CMV-seropositive.

The chain links TRBV16 to TRBJ1-1, with TRBD1 as a possible D gene (5 bases). V was cut by 2 bases and J by 7 bases, with 11 bases left in between. This CDR3 has 13 residues. Looked up from germline, CDR1 is KGHSY and CDR2 is FQNENV. The CDR3 sequence is CASSQGRQLEAFF. The CDR3 DNA follows: TGTGCCAGCAGCCAAGGGCGACAGCTTGAAGCTTTCTTT.

V gene TRBV6-5 combines with J gene TRBJ2-2, with D perhaps matching TRBD2 (5 bases). There are 15 residues in the CDR3. From germline, CDR1 is MNHEY and CDR2 SVGAGI. V gave up 2 bases and J gave up 2 bases, with 9 bases separating them. As DNA, the CDR3 is TGTGCCAGCAGTTACAGAGGGATCAACACCGGGGAGCTGTTTTTT. Translated, it gives CASSYRGINTGELFF.

The V gene is TRBV2, the J gene TRBJ1-4; D gene uncertain. CDR3 size: 15 residues. Germline CDR1 is SNHLY and CDR2 is FYNNEI. Trimming cost V 5 bases and J 5 bases, with 15 bases left between them. This chain's CDR3 is CASSLTAAQNEKLFF. The CDR3 DNA reads as TGTGCCAGCAGTTTAACTGCGGCCCAAAATGAAAAACTGTTTTTT.

The chain recombines TRBV7-2 with TRBJ2-7; 8 bases line up with TRBD2. V lost 2 bases, J lost 3 bases, and 9 bases stayed unmatched. The length of the CDR3 is 16 residues. Looked up from germline, CDR1 is SGHTA and CDR2 is FQGNSA. The CDR3 spells CASSLFSSGGFYEQYF. CDR3 nucleotides: TGTGCCAGCAGCTTATTTTCAAGCGGGGGCTTCTACGAGCAGTACTTC.

The chain joins TRBV19 to TRBJ2-1; TRBD2 aligns across 12 bases. The CDR3 spans 15 residues. Germline trimming cut 5 bases from V and 6 bases from J; bases unmatched to any gene: 5. Per the germline V gene, CDR1 is LNHDA and CDR2 is SQIVND (reference sequence). The DNA of the CDR3 is TGTGCCAGTAGTGCGCCGGGACTAGCGGGCAATGAGCAGTTCTTC. Translation: CASSAPGLAGNEQFF. Complete variable domain (other parts from reference TRBV19 and TRBJ2-1): DGGITQSPKYLFRKEGQNVTLSCEQNLNHDAMYWYRQDPGQGLRLIYYSQIVNDFQKGDIAEGYSVSREKKESFPLTVTSAQKNPTAFYLCASSAPGLAGNEQFFGPGTRLTVL.

This clone was found once. J is TRBJ2-1 and V is TRBV9; D perhaps matches TRBD2 (5 bases). The CDR3 covers 15 residues. V was clipped by 4 bases and J by 5 bases, with 16 bases between them. Germline CDR1 reads SGDLS; CDR2 reads YYNGEE. The CDR3 bases are TGTGCCAGCAGCCCCCGGGGAGCCTTAGACAATGAGCAGTTCTTC. Its protein is CASSPRGALDNEQFF. Complete variable domain (other parts from reference TRBV9 and TRBJ2-1): DSGVTQTPKHLITATGQRVTLRCSPRSGDLSVYWYQQSLDQGLQFLIQYYNGEERAKGNILERFSAQQFPDLHSELNLSSLELGDSALYFCASSPRGALDNEQFFGPGTRLTVL.

V and J are TRBV7-3 and TRBJ2-5; tentatively, D is TRBD1 (6 bases). The CDR3 consists of 15 residues. Per germline, CDR1 SGHTA and CDR2 FQGTGA. V lost 3 bases and J 4 bases, leaving 15 bases between the germline ends. Written as DNA, the CDR3 is TGTGCCAGCAGCTTGGATGGTTCCAGGGGAGAGACCCAGTACTTC. Protein sequence: CASSLDGSRGETQYF.

This clone showed up just once. V is TRBV11-3 and J is TRBJ2-5; no reliable D call. V lost 5 bases and J 4 bases, leaving 17 bases between the germline ends. The CDR3 spans 15 residues. Germline V gene lookup returns CDR1 SGHNT and CDR2 YENEEA. The CDR3 here is CASSPTALSGETQYF. In DNA, the CDR3 is TGTGCCAGCAGCCCAACGGCCTTATCGGGAGAGACCCAGTACTTC.

The rearrangement uses TRBV6-1 and TRBJ2-7; tentatively, D is TRBD1 (6 bases). V lost 6 bases and J lost 6, with 15 bases in between. Germline V gives CDR1 MNHNS, CDR2 SASEGT. The CDR3 sequence is 13 residues long. Here the CDR3 DNA reads TGTGCCAGCAGACCCACAGGGATACCCGAGCAGTACTTC. It specifies CASRPTGIPEQYF.

The genes are TRBV9 and TRBJ2-4; D is unresolved. The germline gives CDR1 SGDLS, CDR2 YYNGEE. V was pared by 4 bases and J by 0 bases, with 11 bases between. This CDR3 has 15 amino acids. CDR3 DNA: TGTGCCAGCAGCTCAGATAACAGAGCCAAAAACATTCAGTACTTC. Residues: CASSSDNRAKNIQYF.

The chain couples TRBV14 to TRBJ1-2, with TRBD1 as a possible D gene (5 bases). This CDR3 spans 15 amino acids. In germline, CDR1 is SGHDN, CDR2 FVKESK. Trimming shortened V by 5 bases and J by 5 bases, and 18 bases separated the two germline ends. The CDR3 region has the DNA TGTGCCAGCAGCGTAAAAGACAGAAATTATTATGGCTACACCTTC. This codes for CASSVKDRNYYGYTF. The whole variable domain, filled in from reference TRBV14 and TRBJ1-2, reads EAGVTQFPSHSVIEKGQTVTLRCDPISGHDNLYWYRRVMGKEIKFLLHFVKESKQDESGMPNNRFLAERTGGTYSTLKVQPAELEDSGVYFCASSVKDRNYYGYTFGSGTRLTVV.

The J gene is TRBJ1-6, the V gene TRBV5-5; D is possibly TRBD1 (6 bases). V dropped 5 bases and J dropped 5 bases, with 23 bases sitting between them. Germline V lookup: CDR1 SGHKS, CDR2 YYEKEE (reference sequence). This CDR3 is 18 amino acids long. The CDR3 reads CASRLGQTSGAHNSPLHF. The CDR3 coding sequence is TGTGCCAGCAGACTTGGACAGACGTCCGGGGCCCATAATTCACCCCTCCACTTT.

CDR3 sequence reads: CASSLLGEKLFF. The CDR3 coding sequence is TGTGCCAGCAGCTTACTGGGCGAAAAACTGTTTTTT. This chain uses TRBV7-9 with TRBJ1-4; D is unresolved. In germline, CDR1 is SEHNR, CDR2 FQNEAQ (reference sequence). V was cut by 2 bases and J by 8 bases, with 6 bases left in between. The CDR3 length is 12 residues.

CDR3 in amino acids: CASSLRGVGTDTQYF. The CDR3 coding sequence is TGCGCCAGCAGCTTGAGAGGAGTTGGTACAGATACGCAGTATTTT. J is TRBJ2-3 and V is TRBV5-1; D is ambiguous. This CDR3 contains 15 residues. Trimming shortened V by 1 base and J by 3 bases, and 12 bases separated the two germline ends. Germline values: CDR1 SGHRS, CDR2 YFSETQ.